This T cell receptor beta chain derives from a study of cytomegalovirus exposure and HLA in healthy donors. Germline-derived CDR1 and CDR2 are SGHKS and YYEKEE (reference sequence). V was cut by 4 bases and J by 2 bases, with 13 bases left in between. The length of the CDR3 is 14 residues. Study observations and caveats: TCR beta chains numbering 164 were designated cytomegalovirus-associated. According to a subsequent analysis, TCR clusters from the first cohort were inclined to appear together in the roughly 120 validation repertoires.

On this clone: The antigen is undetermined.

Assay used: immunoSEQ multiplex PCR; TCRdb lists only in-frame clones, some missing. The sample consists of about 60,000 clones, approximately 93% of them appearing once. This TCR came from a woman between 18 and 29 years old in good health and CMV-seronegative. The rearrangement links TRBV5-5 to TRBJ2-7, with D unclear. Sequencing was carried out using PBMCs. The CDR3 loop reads CASSPLRKTYEQYV. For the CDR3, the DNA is TGTGCCAGCAGCCCCTTGCGGAAGACCTACGAGCAGTACGTC.